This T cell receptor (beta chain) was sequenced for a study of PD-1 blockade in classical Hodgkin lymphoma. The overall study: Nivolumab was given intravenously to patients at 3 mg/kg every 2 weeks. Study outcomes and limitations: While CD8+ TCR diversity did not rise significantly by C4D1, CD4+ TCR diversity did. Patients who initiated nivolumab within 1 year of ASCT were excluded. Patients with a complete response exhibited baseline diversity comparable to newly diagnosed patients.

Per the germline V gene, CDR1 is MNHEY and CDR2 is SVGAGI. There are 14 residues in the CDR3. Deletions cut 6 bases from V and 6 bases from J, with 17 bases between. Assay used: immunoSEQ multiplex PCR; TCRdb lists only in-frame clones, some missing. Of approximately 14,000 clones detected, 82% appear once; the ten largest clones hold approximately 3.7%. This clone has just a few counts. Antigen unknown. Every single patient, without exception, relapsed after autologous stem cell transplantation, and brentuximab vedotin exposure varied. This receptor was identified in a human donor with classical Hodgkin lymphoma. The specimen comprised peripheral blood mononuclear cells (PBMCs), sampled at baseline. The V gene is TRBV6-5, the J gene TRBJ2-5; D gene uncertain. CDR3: CASSALNSLQTQYF. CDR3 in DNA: TGTGCCAGCAGCGCTCTTAATAGCTTACAGACCCAGTACTTC.